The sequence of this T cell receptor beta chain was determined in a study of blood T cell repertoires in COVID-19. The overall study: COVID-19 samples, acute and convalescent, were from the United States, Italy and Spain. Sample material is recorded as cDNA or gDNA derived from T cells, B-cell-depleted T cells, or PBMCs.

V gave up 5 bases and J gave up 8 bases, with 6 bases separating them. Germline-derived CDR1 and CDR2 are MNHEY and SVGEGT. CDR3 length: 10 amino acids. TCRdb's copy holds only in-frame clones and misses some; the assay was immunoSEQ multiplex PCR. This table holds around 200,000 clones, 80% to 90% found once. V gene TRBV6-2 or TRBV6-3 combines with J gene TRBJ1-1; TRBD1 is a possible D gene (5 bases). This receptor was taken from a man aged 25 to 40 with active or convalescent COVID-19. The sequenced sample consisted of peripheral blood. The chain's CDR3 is CASSRGEAFF. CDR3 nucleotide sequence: TGTGCCAGCAGTAGGGGAGAAGCTTTCTTT.